The clone carrying this T cell receptor beta chain occurred a few times. Its specificity is unknown. This specimen belongs to a study of long-term antiretroviral therapy in people with HIV. Points from the study as a whole: Versus controls, repertoires in people with HIV had narrower CDR3 length ranges.

The V gene's germline CDR1 is LNHDA and CDR2 SQIVND (reference sequence). CDR3 length equals 13 residues. Between the trimmed V and J ends, which lost 3 bases and 6 bases, there was a span of 12 bases. At survey level, the immunoSEQ assay was run in its v3.0 version. Assay: immunoSEQ multiplex PCR; the TCRdb copy retains only in-frame clones and omits some. The repertoire holds around 20,000 clones, roughly four fifths seen once, with 6.5% to 7.5% in the top ten. Sequencing used unsorted PBMCs, obtained 2.2 years after starting antiretroviral therapy. The origin of this receptor is a man aged 50 to 60 with HIV. The rearrangement joins TRBV19 to TRBJ2-7, with D perhaps TRBD1 or TRBD2 (5 bases each). CDR3 DNA sequence: TGTGCCAGTAGTATCGGGACGATCAGCGAGCAGTACTTC. Residues: CASSIGTISEQYF. Full variable domain (outside the CDR3, taken from reference TRBV19 and TRBJ2-7): DGGITQSPKYLFRKEGQNVTLSCEQNLNHDAMYWYRQDPGQGLRLIYYSQIVNDFQKGDIAEGYSVSREKKESFPLTVTSAQKNPTAFYLCASSIGTISEQYFGPGTRLTVT.